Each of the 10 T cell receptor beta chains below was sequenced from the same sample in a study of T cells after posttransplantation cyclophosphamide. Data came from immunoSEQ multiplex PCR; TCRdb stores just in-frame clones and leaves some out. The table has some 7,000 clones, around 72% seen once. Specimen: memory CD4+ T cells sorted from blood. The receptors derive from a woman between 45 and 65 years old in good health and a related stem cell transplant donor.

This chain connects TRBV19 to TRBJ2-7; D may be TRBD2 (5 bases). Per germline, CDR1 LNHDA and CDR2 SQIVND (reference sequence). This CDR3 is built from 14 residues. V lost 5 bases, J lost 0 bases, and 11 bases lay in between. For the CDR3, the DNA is TGTGCCAGTAGTTCCCCCGGGATCTCCTACGAGCAGTACTTC. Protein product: CASSSPGISYEQYF.

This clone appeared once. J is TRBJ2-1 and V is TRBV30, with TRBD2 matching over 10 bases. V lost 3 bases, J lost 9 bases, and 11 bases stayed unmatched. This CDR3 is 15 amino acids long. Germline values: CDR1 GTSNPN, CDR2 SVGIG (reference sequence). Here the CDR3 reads CAWRLRSGRVGEQFF. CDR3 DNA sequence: TGTGCCTGGAGATTGCGCAGCGGGAGGGTTGGTGAGCAGTTCTTC.

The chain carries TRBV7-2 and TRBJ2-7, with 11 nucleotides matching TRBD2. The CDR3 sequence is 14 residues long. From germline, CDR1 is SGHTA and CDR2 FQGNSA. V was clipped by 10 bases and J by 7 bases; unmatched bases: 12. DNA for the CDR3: TGTGCCACCGGCTCACTAGCGGGAGTCGGAGAGCAGTACTTC. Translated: CATGSLAGVGEQYF. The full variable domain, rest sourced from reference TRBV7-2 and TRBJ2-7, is GAGVSQSPSNKVTEKGKDVELRCDPISGHTALYWYRQSLGQGLEFLIYFQGNSAPDKSGLPSDRFSAERTGGSVSTLTIQRTQQEDSAVYLCATGSLAGVGEQYFGPGTRLTVT.

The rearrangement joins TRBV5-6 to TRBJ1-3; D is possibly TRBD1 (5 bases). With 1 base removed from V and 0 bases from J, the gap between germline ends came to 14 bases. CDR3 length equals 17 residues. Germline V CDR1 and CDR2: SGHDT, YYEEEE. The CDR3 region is CASSLRQWRSSGNTIYF. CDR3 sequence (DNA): TGTGCCAGCAGCTTGCGACAGTGGCGCAGCTCTGGAAACACCATATATTTT.

The CDR3 loop is CASSLGGLGTTGELFF. The CDR3 DNA reads TGTGCCAGCAGTTTAGGAGGATTAGGGACAACCGGGGAGCTGTTTTTT. The rearrangement links TRBV27 to TRBJ2-2, with D tentatively TRBD1 (6 bases). Germline CDR1 reads MNHEY; CDR2 reads SMNVEV (reference sequence). V was cut by 2 bases and J by 5 bases, with 15 bases left in between. The CDR3 covers 16 residues.

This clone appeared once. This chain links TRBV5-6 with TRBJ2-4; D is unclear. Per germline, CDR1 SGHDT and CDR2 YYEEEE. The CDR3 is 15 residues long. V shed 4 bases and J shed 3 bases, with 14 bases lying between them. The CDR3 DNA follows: TGTGCCAGCAGCCGGCTCGGAGACGACAAAAACATTCAGTACTTC. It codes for CASSRLGDDKNIQYF.

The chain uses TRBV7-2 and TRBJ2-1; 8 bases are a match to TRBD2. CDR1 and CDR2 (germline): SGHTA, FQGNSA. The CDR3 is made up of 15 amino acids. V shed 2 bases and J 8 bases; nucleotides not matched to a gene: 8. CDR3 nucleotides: TGTGCCAGCAGCTTATTCGCTAGCGGGTTTGATGAGCAGTTCTTC. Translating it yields CASSLFASGFDEQFF.

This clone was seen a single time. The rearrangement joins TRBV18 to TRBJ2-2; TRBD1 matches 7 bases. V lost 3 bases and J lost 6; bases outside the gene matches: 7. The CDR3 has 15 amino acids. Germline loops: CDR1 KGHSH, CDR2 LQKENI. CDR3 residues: CASSPPDRQAGELFF. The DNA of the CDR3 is TGTGCCAGCTCACCGCCGGACAGGCAAGCCGGGGAGCTGTTTTTT. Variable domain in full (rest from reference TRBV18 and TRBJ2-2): NAGVMQNPRHLVRRRGQEARLRCSPMKGHSHVYWYRQLPEEGLKFMVYLQKENIIDESGMPKERFSAEFPKEGPSILRIQQVVRGDSAAYFCASSPPDRQAGELFFGEGSRLTVL.

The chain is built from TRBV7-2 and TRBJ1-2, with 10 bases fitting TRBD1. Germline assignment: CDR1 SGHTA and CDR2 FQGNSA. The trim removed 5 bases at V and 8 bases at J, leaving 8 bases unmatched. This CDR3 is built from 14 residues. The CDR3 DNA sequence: TGTGCCAGCAGCCTTCGGGACAGGGGAGGCGGCTACACCTTC. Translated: CASSLRDRGGGYTF. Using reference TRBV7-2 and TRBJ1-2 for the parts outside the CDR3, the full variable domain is GAGVSQSPSNKVTEKGKDVELRCDPISGHTALYWYRQSLGQGLEFLIYFQGNSAPDKSGLPSDRFSAERTGGSVSTLTIQRTQQEDSAVYLCASSLRDRGGGYTFGSGTRLTVV.

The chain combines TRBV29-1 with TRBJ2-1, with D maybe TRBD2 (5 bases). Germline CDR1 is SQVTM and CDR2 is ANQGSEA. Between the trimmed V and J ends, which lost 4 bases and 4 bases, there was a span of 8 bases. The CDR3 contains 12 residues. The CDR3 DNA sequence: TGCAGCGTTGTACGGGGTTACAATGAGCAGTTCTTC. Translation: CSVVRGYNEQFF.